This TCR beta chain comes out of a study of cytomegalovirus exposure and HLA in healthy donors. Study as a whole: Previous work identified roughly 110 million unique TCR beta sequences from roughly 180 million T cells. Findings and limits, study-wide: The authors assumed roughly uniform sequencing depth across donors for presence/absence analyses. Excluded: some indistinguishable V segments such as TRBV6-2 and TRBV6-3. According to the study, 180 or so TCR beta chains were cytomegalovirus-associated.

The CDR3 has 15 amino acids. Trimming took 0 bases from V and 7 from J, leaving 13 bases between them. The germline V gene has CDR1 SGHVS and CDR2 FNYEAQ. PCR involved 60 Vbeta and 13 Jbeta primers. Measured with immunoSEQ multiplex PCR; TCRdb has only the in-frame clones, and not every one. The sample consists of about 120,000 clones, about 74% of them appearing once. On this clone itself: Its antigen is unidentified.

The receptor's source is a female donor in good health and CMV-seronegative. Sequenced input: PBMCs. This chain links TRBV7-6 with TRBJ2-1, with TRBD2 as a possible D gene (7 bases). The CDR3: CASSLAGGARNEQFF. In DNA form, the CDR3 reads TGTGCCAGCAGCTTAGCGGGGGGGGCGAGAAATGAGCAGTTCTTC.